This T cell receptor (beta chain) was profiled in a study of long-term antiretroviral therapy in people with HIV. Study results and limitations: Relative to transplant donor controls, diversity remained lower despite increasing after ART. Missing from the dataset were any data on ART adherence, viral resistance or therapy changes. Among HIV repertoires, CDR3 length ranges were narrower than those of controls.

Survey level was the resolution at which the v3.0 immunoSEQ assay ran. Repertoires were generated with immunoSEQ multiplex PCR, while TCRdb's copy carries only in-frame clones and drops some. The sample shows 16,000 or so clones, over 70% of them seen only once. This CDR3 is 14 amino acids long. Germline lookup yields CDR1 SSHAT and CDR2 FNYEAQ (reference sequence). V lost 5 bases, J lost 3 bases, and 3 bases stayed unmatched. In the case of this clone: Its antigen is still unknown.

The source of this sequence is a man aged 40-55 years with HIV. The sequencing here drew on unsorted PBMCs, taken 2.1 years after starting antiretroviral therapy. The rearrangement joins TRBV7-7 to TRBJ2-7; 11 nucleotides agree with TRBD1. The CDR3 sequence: CASSPGTGGYEQYF. The CDR3 nucleotides read TGTGCCAGCAGCCCCGGGACAGGGGGCTACGAGCAGTACTTC. The full variable domain, its missing parts supplied by reference TRBV7-7 and TRBJ2-7, is GAGVSQSPRYKVTKRGQDVTLRCDPISSHATLYWYQQALGQGPEFLTYFNYEAQPDKSGLPSDRFSAERPEGSISTLTIQRTEQRDSAMYRCASSPGTGGYEQYFGPGTRLTVT.